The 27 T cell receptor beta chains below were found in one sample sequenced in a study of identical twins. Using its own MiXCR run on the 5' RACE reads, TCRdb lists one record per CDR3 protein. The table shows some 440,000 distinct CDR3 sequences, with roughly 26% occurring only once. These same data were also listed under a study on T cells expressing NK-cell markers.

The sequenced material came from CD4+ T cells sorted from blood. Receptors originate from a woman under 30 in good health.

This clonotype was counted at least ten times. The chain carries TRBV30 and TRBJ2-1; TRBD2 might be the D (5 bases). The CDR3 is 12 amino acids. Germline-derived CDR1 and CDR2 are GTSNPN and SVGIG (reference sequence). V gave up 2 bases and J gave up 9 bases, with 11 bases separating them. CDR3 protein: CAWSFLGIEQFF. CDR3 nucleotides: TGTGCCTGGAGTTTTCTCGGGATTGAGCAGTTCTTC.

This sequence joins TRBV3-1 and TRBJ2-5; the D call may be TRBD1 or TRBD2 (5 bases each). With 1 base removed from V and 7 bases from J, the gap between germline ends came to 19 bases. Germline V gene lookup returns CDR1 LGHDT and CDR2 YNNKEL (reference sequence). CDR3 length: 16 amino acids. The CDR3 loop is CASSQALAWDPGTQYF. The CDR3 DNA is TGTGCCAGCAGCCAAGCCCTAGCCTGGGACCCCGGGACCCAGTACTTC.

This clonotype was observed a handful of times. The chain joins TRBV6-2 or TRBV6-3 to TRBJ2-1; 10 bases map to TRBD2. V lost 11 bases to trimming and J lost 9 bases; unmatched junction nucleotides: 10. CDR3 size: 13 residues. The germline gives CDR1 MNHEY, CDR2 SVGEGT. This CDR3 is CAARLAGAIEQFF. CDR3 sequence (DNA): TGTGCCGCTCGGCTAGCGGGAGCGATTGAGCAGTTCTTC.

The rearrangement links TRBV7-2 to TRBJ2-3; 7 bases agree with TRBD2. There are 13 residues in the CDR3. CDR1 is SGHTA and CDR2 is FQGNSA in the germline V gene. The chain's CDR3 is CATASRGGDTQYF. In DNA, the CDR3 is TGTGCAACCGCGTCGAGGGGAGGGGATACGCAGTATTTT.

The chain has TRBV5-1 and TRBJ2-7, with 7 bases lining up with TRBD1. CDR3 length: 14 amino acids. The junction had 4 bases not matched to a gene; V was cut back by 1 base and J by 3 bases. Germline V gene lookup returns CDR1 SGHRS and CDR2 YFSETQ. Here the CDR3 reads CASSLPGDSYEQYF. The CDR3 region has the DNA TGCGCCAGCAGCTTGCCCGGGGACAGCTACGAGCAGTACTTC.

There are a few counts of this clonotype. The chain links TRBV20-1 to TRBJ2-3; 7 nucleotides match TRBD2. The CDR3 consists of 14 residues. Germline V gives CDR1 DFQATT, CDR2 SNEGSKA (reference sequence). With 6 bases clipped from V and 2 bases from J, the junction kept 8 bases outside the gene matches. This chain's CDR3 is CSAYWTRYTDTQYF. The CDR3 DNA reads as TGCAGTGCCTACTGGACTAGATACACAGATACGCAGTATTTT.

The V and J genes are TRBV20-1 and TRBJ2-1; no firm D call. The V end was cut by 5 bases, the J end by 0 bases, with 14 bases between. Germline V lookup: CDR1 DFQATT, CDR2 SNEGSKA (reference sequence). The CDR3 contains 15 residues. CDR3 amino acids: CSAPPPQGSYNEQFF. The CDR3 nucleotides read TGCAGTGCTCCCCCCCCACAAGGCTCCTACAATGAGCAGTTCTTC.

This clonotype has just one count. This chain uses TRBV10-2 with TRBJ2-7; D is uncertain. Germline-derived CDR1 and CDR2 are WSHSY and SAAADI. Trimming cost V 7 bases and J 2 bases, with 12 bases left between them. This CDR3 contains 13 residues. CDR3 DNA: TGCGCCAGCAAATTAACCGGTACCTACGAGCAGTACTTC. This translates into CASKLTGTYEQYF.

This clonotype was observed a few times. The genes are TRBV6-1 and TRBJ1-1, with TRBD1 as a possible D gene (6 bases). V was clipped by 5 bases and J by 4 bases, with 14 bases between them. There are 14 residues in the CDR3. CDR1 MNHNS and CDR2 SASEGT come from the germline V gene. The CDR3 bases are TGTGCCAGCAGTAGGGGGGTGGGGATCACTGAAGCTTTCTTT. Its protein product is CASSRGVGITEAFF.

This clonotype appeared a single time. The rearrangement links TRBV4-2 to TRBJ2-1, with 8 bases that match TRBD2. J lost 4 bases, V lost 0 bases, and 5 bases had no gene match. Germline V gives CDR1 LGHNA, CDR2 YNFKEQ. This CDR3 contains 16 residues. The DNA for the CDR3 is TGTGCCAGCAGCCAAGAGGGGACTAGAGGTTACAATGAGCAGTTCTTC. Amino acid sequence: CASSQEGTRGYNEQFF.

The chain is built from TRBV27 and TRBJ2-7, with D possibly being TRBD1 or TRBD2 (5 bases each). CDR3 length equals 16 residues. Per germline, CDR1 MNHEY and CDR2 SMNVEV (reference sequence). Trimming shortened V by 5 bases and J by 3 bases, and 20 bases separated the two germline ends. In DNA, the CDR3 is TGTGCCAGCAGTGGTGTTGGGGGTAGTAGCCGCTACGAGCAGTACTTC. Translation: CASSGVGGSSRYEQYF.

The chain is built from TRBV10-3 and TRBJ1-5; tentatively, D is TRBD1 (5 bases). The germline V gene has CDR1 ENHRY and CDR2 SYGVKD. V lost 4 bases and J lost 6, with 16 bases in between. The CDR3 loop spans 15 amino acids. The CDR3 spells CAISVGSGRIQPQHF. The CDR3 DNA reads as TGTGCCATCAGTGTGGGCTCAGGGCGGATTCAGCCCCAGCATTTT.

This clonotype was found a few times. The CDR3 loop reads CSASITSGFSYNEQFF. The CDR3 nucleotides read TGCAGTGCTAGTATCACTAGCGGGTTTTCCTACAATGAGCAGTTCTTC. The chain links TRBV20-1 to TRBJ2-1; 9 bases fit TRBD2. This CDR3 comprises 16 residues. The germline V gene has CDR1 DFQATT and CDR2 SNEGSKA (reference sequence). Unmatched junction bases numbered 7, after V lost 3 bases and J lost 1 base.

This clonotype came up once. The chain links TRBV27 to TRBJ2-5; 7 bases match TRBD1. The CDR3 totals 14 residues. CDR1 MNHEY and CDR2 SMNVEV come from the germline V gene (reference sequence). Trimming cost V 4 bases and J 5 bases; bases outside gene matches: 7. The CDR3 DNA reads TGTGCCAGCAGTTCGGACTGGGGACAGGAGACCCAGTACTTC. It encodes CASSSDWGQETQYF.

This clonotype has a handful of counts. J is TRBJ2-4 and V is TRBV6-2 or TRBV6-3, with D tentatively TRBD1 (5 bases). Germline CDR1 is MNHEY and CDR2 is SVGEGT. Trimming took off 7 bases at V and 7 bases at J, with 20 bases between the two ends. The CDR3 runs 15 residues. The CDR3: CASTDQARDGNIQYF. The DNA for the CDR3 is TGTGCCAGCACCGACCAGGCCAGGGATGGGAACATTCAGTACTTC.

The CDR3 here is CASRVGYSYEQYF. Here the CDR3 DNA reads TGTGCCAGCAGAGTGGGGTACTCCTACGAGCAGTACTTC. This chain joins TRBV27 and TRBJ2-7; D remains unclear. V lost 6 bases, J lost 0 bases, and 9 bases lay in between. This CDR3 spans 13 amino acids. Germline values: CDR1 MNHEY, CDR2 SMNVEV (reference sequence).

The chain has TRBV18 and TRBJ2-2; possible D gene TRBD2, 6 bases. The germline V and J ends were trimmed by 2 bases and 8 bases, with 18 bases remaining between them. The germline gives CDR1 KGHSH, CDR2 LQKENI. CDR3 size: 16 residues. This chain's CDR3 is CASSPVATGERGELFF. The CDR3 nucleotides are TGTGCCAGCTCACCAGTGGCAACGGGAGAGCGAGGGGAGCTGTTTTTT. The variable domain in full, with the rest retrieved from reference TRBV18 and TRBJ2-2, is NAGVMQNPRHLVRRRGQEARLRCSPMKGHSHVYWYRQLPEEGLKFMVYLQKENIIDESGMPKERFSAEFPKEGPSILRIQQVVRGDSAAYFCASSPVATGERGELFFGEGSRLTVL.

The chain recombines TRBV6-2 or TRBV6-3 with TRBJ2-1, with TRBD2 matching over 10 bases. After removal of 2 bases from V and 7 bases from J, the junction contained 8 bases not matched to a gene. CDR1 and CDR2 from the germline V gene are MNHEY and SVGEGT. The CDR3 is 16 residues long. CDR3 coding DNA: TGTGCCAGCAGTTACCCCAGCGGGAGGGTCGGTAATGAGCAGTTCTTC. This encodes CASSYPSGRVGNEQFF.

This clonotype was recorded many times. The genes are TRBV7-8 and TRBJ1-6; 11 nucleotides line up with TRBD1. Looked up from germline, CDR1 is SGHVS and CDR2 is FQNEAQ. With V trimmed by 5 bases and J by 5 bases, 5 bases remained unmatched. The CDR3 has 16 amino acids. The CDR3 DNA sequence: TGTGCCAGCAGCGGGACAGGGGGTAACAATAATTCACCCCTCCACTTT. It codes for CASSGTGGNNNSPLHF.

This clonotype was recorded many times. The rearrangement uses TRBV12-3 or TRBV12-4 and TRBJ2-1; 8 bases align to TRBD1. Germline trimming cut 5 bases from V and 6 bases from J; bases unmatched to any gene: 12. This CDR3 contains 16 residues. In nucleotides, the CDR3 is TGTGCCAGCAGTCCAGGACAGGGATGGGCGGCCAATGAGCAGTTCTTC. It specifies CASSPGQGWAANEQFF.

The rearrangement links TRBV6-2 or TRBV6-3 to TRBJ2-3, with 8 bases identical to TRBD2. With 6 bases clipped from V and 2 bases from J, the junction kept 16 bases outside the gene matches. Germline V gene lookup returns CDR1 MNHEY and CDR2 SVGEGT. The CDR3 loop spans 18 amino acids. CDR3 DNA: TGTGCCAGCAGCTTCAAAGGGACTAGATTACTTTACACAGATACGCAGTATTTT. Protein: CASSFKGTRLLYTDTQYF.

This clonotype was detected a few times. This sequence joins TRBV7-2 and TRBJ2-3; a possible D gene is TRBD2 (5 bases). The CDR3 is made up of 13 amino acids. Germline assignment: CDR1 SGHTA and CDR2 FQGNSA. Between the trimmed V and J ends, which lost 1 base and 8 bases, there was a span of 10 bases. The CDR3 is CASSLDDYLTQYF. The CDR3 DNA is TGTGCCAGCAGCTTAGACGACTACCTTACGCAGTATTTT. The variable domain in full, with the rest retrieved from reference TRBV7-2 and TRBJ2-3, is GAGVSQSPSNKVTEKGKDVELRCDPISGHTALYWYRQSLGQGLEFLIYFQGNSAPDKSGLPSDRFSAERTGGSVSTLTIQRTQQEDSAVYLCASSLDDYLTQYFGPGTRLTVL.

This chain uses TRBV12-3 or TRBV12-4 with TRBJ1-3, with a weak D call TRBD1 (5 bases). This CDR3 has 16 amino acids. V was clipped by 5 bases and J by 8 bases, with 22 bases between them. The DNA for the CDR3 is TGTGCCAGCAGTCCTCCCGGGACCCAGCTCTCTGACACCATATATTTT. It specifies CASSPPGTQLSDTIYF.

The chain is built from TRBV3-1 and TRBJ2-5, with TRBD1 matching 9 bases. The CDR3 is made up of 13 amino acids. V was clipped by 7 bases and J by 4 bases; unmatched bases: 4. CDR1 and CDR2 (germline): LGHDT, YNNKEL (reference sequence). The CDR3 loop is CASTRGQGETQYF. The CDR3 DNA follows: TGTGCCAGCACCCGGGGACAGGGAGAGACCCAGTACTTC.

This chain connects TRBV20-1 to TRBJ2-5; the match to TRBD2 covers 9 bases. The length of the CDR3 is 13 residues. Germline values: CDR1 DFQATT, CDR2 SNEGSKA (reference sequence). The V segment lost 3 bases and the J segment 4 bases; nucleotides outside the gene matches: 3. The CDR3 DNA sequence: TGCAGTGCTAGCCCTAGCGGGGTAGAGACCCAGTACTTC. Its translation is CSASPSGVETQYF.

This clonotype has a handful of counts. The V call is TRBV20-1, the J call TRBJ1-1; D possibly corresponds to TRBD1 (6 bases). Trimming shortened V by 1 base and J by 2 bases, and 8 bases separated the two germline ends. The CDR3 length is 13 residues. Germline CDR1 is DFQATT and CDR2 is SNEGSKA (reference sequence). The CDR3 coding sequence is TGCAGTGCTAGAGGGACAGCTAACACTGAAGCTTTCTTT. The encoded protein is CSARGTANTEAFF.

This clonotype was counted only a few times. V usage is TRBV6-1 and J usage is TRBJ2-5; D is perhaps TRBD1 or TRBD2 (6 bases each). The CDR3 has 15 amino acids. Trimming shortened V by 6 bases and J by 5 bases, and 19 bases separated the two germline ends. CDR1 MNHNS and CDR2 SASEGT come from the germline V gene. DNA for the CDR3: TGTGCCAGCAGCCCCCAGCGTAGGGGGGTGGAGACCCAGTACTTC. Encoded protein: CASSPQRRGVETQYF.